This T cell receptor beta chain was found in a study of vaccination and CD4 T cells after COVID-19. Study-level information: Samples were taken after vaccination, a median of around 78 days after dose two, with a range of 14 to 241.

This clonotype was observed a few times. Its antigen is not known. Cultured CD4+ T-cell DNA underwent Oncomine TCR Beta short-read sequencing. TCRdb analysed the PCR reads with MiXCR anew, one entry per CDR3 protein. The sample records approximately 13,000 distinct CDR3 sequences, over 50% being singletons. As for treatment: approximately nine-day PBMC culture with coronavirus spike peptide pools or control peptides (ViraFEST assay). Positive PCR dates spanned March to December 2020, predating US Alpha, Beta and Delta variants. With 8.5 to 10 ug/ml peptide pools and roughly 9.4 IU/ml IL-2, PBMCs were cultured at a few million per well. Germline CDR1 and CDR2: ENHRY and SYGVKD. With 5 bases clipped from V and 8 bases from J, the junction kept 15 bases outside the gene matches. This CDR3 is 17 amino acids long.

The sequenced sample consisted of CD4+ T cells from blood, cultured in vitro. The receptor comes from a human donor who had recovered from COVID-19. The chain couples TRBV10-3 to TRBJ1-2; TRBD1 matches at 12 bases. CDR3 DNA: TGTGCCATCAGTCCGGGACAGGGGGCGTTTCGACGTTTCGGCTACACCTTC. Protein: CAISPGQGAFRRFGYTF.